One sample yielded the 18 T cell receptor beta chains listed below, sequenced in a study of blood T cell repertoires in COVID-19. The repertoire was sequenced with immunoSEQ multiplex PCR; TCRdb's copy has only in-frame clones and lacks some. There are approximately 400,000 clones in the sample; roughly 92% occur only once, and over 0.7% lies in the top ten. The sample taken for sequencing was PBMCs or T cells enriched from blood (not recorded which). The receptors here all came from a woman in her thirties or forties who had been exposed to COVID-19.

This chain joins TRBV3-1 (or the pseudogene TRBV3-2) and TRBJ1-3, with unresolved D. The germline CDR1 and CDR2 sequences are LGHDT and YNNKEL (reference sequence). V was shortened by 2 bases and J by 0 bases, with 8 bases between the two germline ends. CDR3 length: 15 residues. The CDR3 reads CASSQQVFSGNTIYF. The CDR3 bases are TGTGCCAGCAGCCAACAGGTCTTCTCTGGAAACACCATATATTTT.

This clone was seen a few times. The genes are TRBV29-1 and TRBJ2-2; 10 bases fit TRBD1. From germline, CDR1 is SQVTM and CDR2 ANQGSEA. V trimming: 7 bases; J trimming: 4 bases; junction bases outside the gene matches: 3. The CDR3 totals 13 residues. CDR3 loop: CSARTGGTGELFF. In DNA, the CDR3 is TGCAGCGCTAGGACAGGGGGCACCGGGGAGCTGTTTTTT.

The CDR3 spells CASSLSGQASQPQHF. In nucleotides, the CDR3 is TGCGCCAGCAGCTTATCTGGACAGGCTTCTCAGCCCCAGCATTTT. The chain has TRBV5-1 and TRBJ1-5; 7 bases are a match to TRBD1. The germline gives CDR1 SGHRS, CDR2 YFSETQ. V lost 2 bases to trimming and J lost 6 bases; unmatched junction nucleotides: 8. CDR3 length: 15 amino acids.

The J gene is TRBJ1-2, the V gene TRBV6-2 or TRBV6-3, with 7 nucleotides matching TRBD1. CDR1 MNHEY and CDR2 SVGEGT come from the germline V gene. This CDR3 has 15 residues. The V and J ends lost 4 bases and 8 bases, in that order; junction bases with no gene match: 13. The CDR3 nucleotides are TGTGCCAGCAGTTTCCGGACAGGAGGATTGAGCGGCTACACCTTC. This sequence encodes CASSFRTGGLSGYTF.

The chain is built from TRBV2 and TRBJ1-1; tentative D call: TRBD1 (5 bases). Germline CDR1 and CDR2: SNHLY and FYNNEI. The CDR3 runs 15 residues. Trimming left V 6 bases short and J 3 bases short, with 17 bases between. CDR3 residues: CASSAGHNSDTEAFF. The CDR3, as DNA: TGTGCCAGCAGCGCAGGACACAACTCAGACACTGAAGCTTTCTTT.

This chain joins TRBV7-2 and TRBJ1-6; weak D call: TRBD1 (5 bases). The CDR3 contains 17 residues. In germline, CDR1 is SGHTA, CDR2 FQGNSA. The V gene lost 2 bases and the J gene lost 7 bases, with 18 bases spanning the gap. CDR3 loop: CASSLRNQGGRNSPLHF. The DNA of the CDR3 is TGTGCCAGCAGCTTAAGAAACCAGGGCGGCCGAAATTCACCCCTCCACTTT.

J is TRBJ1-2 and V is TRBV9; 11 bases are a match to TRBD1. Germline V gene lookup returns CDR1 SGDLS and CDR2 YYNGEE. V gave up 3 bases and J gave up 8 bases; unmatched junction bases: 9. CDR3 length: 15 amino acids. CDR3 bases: TGTGCCAGCAGCGACTCCGGACAGGGGGCGCGAGGCTACACCTTC. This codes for CASSDSGQGARGYTF.

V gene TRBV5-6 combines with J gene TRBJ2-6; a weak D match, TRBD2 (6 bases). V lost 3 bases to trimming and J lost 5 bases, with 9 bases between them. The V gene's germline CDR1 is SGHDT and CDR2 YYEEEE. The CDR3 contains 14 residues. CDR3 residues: CASSWDFRANVLTF. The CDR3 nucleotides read TGTGCCAGCAGCTGGGACTTCCGGGCCAACGTCCTGACTTTC.

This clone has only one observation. The CDR3 reads CASSPDKNTEAFF. For the CDR3, the DNA is TGTGCCAGCAGCCCCGACAAGAACACTGAAGCTTTCTTT. The chain couples TRBV7-9 to TRBJ1-1; D gene ambiguous. V lost 5 bases and J 1 base, leaving 8 bases between the germline ends. This CDR3 comprises 13 residues. The germline gives CDR1 SEHNR, CDR2 FQNEAQ (reference sequence).

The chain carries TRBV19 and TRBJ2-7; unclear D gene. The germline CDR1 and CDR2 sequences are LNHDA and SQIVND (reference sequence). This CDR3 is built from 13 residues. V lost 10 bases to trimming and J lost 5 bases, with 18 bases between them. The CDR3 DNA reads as TGTGCCATCTCTCCGGAGTACGGCAACGAGCAGTACTTC. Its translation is CAISPEYGNEQYF.

CDR3 sequence: CASSLGAGDSNQPQHF. In nucleotides, the CDR3 is TGTGCCAGCAGCTTAGGGGCCGGGGATAGCAATCAGCCCCAGCATTTT. This chain connects TRBV7-9 to TRBJ1-5; D not certain. The germline gives CDR1 SEHNR, CDR2 FQNEAQ (reference sequence). The CDR3 spans 16 residues. Deletions cut 1 base from V and 0 bases from J, with 10 bases between.

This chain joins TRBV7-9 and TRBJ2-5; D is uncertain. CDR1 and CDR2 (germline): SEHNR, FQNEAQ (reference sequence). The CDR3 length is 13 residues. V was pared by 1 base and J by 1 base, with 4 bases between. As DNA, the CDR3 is TGTGCCAGCAGCTTAGACAGCCAAGAGACCCAGTACTTC. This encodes CASSLDSQETQYF.

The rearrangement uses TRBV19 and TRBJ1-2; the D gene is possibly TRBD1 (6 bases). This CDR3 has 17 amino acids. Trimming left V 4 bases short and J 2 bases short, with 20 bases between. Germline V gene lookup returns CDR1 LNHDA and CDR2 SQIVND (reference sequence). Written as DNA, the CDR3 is TGTGCCAGTAGTAAACCCGCGGGTGGCAGGGGAAACTATGGCTACACCTTC. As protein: CASSKPAGGRGNYGYTF. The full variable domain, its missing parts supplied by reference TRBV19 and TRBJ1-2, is DGGITQSPKYLFRKEGQNVTLSCEQNLNHDAMYWYRQDPGQGLRLIYYSQIVNDFQKGDIAEGYSVSREKKESFPLTVTSAQKNPTAFYLCASSKPAGGRGNYGYTFGSGTRLTVV.

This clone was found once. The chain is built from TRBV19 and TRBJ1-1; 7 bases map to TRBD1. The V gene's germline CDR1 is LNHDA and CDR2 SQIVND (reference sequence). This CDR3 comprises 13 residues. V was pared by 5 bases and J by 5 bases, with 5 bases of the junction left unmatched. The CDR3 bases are TGTGCCAGTAGTGGGCAGGGGGGAACTGAAGCTTTCTTT. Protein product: CASSGQGGTEAFF. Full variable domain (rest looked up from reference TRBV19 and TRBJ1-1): DGGITQSPKYLFRKEGQNVTLSCEQNLNHDAMYWYRQDPGQGLRLIYYSQIVNDFQKGDIAEGYSVSREKKESFPLTVTSAQKNPTAFYLCASSGQGGTEAFFGQGTRLTVV.

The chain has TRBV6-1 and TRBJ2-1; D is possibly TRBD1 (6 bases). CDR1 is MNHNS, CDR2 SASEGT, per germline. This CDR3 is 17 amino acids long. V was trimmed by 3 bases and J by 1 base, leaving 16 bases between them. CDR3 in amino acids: CASSDPGRGWSYNEQFF. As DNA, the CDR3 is TGTGCCAGCAGTGACCCGGGCAGGGGATGGTCCTACAATGAGCAGTTCTTC.

The CDR3 region has the DNA TGTGCCAGCAGCCCACCCGGTCACTCCTACAATGAGCAGTTCTTC. It yields the protein CASSPPGHSYNEQFF. V and J are TRBV11-3 and TRBJ2-1; D unclear. Germline V gives CDR1 SGHNT, CDR2 YENEEA. The CDR3 is 15 residues long. The ends were cut back, 5 bases at V and 0 bases at J, with 11 bases in the middle.

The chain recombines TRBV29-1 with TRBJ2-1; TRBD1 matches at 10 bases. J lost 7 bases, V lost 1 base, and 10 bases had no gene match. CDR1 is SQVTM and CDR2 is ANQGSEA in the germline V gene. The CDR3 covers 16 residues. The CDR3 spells CSVEGGLGQGWNEQFF. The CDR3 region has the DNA TGCAGCGTTGAAGGAGGGTTGGGACAGGGGTGGAATGAGCAGTTCTTC.

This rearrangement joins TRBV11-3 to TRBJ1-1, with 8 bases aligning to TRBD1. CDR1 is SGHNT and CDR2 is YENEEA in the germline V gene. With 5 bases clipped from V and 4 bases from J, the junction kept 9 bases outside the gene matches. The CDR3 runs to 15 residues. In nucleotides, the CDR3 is TGTGCCAGCAGCCCCAGGACAGGGACTCGCACTGAAGCTTTCTTT. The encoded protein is CASSPRTGTRTEAFF.